This TCR beta chain was sequenced for a study of blood T cell repertoires in COVID-19. Libraries were prepared by immunoSEQ multiplex PCR; TCRdb keeps only in-frame clonotypes and omits some of them. Among about 190,000 clones listed, about 81% were seen once. Germline CDR1 is KGHDR and CDR2 is SFDVKD. The CDR3 sequence is 16 residues long. Trimming removed 1 base at V and 2 bases at J, with 12 bases between. Symptom resolution, clearance, or two negative PCRs marked the recovered donors of Cohort 3. Source material: PBMCs or T cells enriched from blood (not recorded which). The chain combines TRBV24-1 with TRBJ2-3; perhaps TRBD2 as D (6 bases). This receptor was identified in a woman in her twenties or thirties who had recovered from COVID-19. The CDR3 sequence is CATSDFSAGLTDTQYF. CDR3 DNA: TGTGCCACCAGTGATTTCTCCGCGGGGCTCACAGATACGCAGTATTTT.